The present entry profiles one TCR beta chain with its context. The data were taken from a study of blood T cell repertoires in COVID-19. Study-level information: PBMCs, B-cell-depleted T cells, or T cells provided the cDNA or gDNA that made up the material.

V lost 8 bases and J 5 bases, leaving 11 bases between the germline ends. This CDR3 has 12 residues. Germline loops: CDR1 SGHAT, CDR2 FQNNGV. Assay: immunoSEQ multiplex PCR; the TCRdb copy retains only in-frame clones and omits some. Altogether about 210,000 clones are present, under 90% being singletons, with the ten largest covering roughly 10%. Sequencing was done on a sample of peripheral blood. The chain couples TRBV11-2 to TRBJ2-3, with D tentatively TRBD2 (7 bases). The clonotype originates from a woman older than 75 with COVID-19, enrolled during active disease. This chain's CDR3 is CASGGAGDTQYF. CDR3 sequence (DNA): TGTGCCAGCGGGGGGGCGGGAGATACGCAGTATTTT.